These 18 T cell receptor beta chains share one sample of origin, sequenced in a study of post-analysis software for immune sequencing data. Study-wide points: Patients showed TRBV5-6, TRBV5-1 and TRBV20-1 among roughly five TRBV segments more frequent than in controls.

No antigen has been assigned to these receptors. TCR beta libraries were prepared from cDNA with unique molecular identifiers. MiXCR, applied by TCRdb to the PCR reads, yields one record per CDR3 protein. The table shows approximately 770,000 distinct CDR3 sequences, with about 43% occurring only once. Material for sequencing was blood. Receptors were obtained from a girl between 5 and 17 years old with multiple sclerosis.

This rearrangement joins TRBV6-2 or TRBV6-3 to TRBJ2-1; TRBD1 agrees at 7 bases. Unmatched junction bases numbered 5, after V lost 6 bases and J lost 0 bases. This CDR3 contains 15 residues. Per germline, CDR1 MNHEY and CDR2 SVGEGT. CDR3 sequence: CASSFPGGSYNEQFF. Here the CDR3 DNA reads TGTGCCAGCAGCTTTCCAGGGGGCTCCTACAATGAGCAGTTCTTC.

This chain links TRBV12-3 or TRBV12-4 with TRBJ2-7; TRBD1 is a possible D gene (6 bases). V lost 6 bases to trimming and J lost 2 bases, with 17 bases between them. The length of the CDR3 is 15 residues. The CDR3: CASSSGQGIAYEQYF. CDR3 nucleotides: TGTGCCAGCAGCTCTGGGCAGGGGATTGCCTACGAGCAGTACTTC.

This chain joins TRBV7-9 and TRBJ2-7, with D possibly matching TRBD1 (5 bases). Germline V lookup: CDR1 SEHNR, CDR2 FQNEAQ (reference sequence). CDR3 length: 14 amino acids. V lost 3 bases and J lost 6, with 15 bases in between. CDR3 in amino acids: CASSFGQRQTEQYF. Written as DNA, the CDR3 is TGTGCCAGCAGCTTCGGGCAACGACAGACCGAGCAGTACTTC.

The chain combines TRBV5-6 with TRBJ2-7; perhaps TRBD2 as D (5 bases). Trimming removed 7 bases at V and 5 bases at J, with 16 bases between. The germline V gene encodes CDR1 SGHDT and CDR2 YYEEEE. The CDR3 has 13 residues. The CDR3 here is CASSGGPGHEQYF. In DNA form, the CDR3 reads TGTGCCAGCTCCGGCGGGCCCGGTCACGAGCAGTACTTC.

V gene TRBV29-1 combines with J gene TRBJ2-5; unclear D gene. The tail of the sequence fits TRBJ2-7 better, so the J call may be wrong. Germline-derived CDR1 and CDR2 are SQVTM and ANQGSEA. The CDR3 extends over 11 amino acids. CDR3 in amino acids: CSVAEGNEQYF. DNA for the CDR3: TGCAGCGTTGCTGAAGGCAACGAGCAGTACTTC.

This clonotype appeared many times. This chain joins TRBV11-2 and TRBJ2-7; D is ambiguous. V was clipped by 0 bases and J by 2 bases, with 5 bases between them. The germline gives CDR1 SGHAT, CDR2 FQNNGV. The CDR3 is 13 residues long. The CDR3: CASSLDGPYEQYF. The DNA for the CDR3 is TGTGCCAGCAGCTTAGACGGGCCCTACGAGCAGTACTTC.

The V and J genes are TRBV7-8 and TRBJ2-7, with D perhaps being TRBD1 or TRBD2 (5 bases each). V lost 2 bases and J lost 0, with 14 bases in between. Per germline, CDR1 SGHVS and CDR2 FQNEAQ. The CDR3 contains 16 residues. CDR3 sequence reads: CASSLPPGPSSYEQYF. CDR3 DNA: TGTGCCAGCAGCTTACCACCGGGACCTAGCTCCTACGAGCAGTACTTC.

The sample holds a few counts of this clonotype. The chain couples TRBV10-3 to TRBJ2-5; possibly TRBD1 or TRBD2 for D (5 bases each). The V gene lost 4 bases and the J gene lost 5 bases, with 17 bases spanning the gap. The V gene's germline CDR1 is ENHRY and CDR2 SYGVKD. The CDR3 covers 15 residues. DNA of the CDR3: TGTGCCATCAGTGTGGGGACGGCTCCCGGGGAGACCCAGTACTTC. Translating gives CAISVGTAPGETQYF.

The V gene is TRBV7-9, the J gene TRBJ1-6; possible D gene TRBD1, 6 bases. V was pared by 5 bases and J by 10 bases, with 18 bases between. Per the germline V gene, CDR1 is SEHNR and CDR2 is FQNEAQ (reference sequence). This CDR3 comprises 15 residues. The CDR3 here is CASSPRQEERSPLHF. The CDR3 coding sequence is TGTGCCAGCAGCCCCCGACAGGAGGAGCGGTCACCCCTCCACTTT.

The chain recombines TRBV29-1 with TRBJ1-2, with D unclear. The V gene lost 2 bases and the J gene lost 8 bases, with 6 bases spanning the gap. Germline V gene sequence: CDR1 SQVTM, CDR2 ANQGSEA. This CDR3 region has 10 residues. The CDR3 reads CSVEMGGYTF. The DNA for the CDR3 is TGCAGCGTTGAAATGGGGGGCTACACCTTC.

The V and J genes are TRBV7-9 and TRBJ1-2; D gene unclear. Trimming took off 3 bases at V and 6 bases at J, with 17 bases between the two ends. Per germline, CDR1 SEHNR and CDR2 FQNEAQ (reference sequence). The CDR3 covers 15 residues. This chain's CDR3 is CASSFGRPSKDGYTF. CDR3 bases: TGTGCCAGCAGCTTCGGAAGGCCGTCGAAAGATGGCTACACCTTC.

The rearrangement links TRBV28 to TRBJ2-5, with a weak D call TRBD1 (5 bases). The CDR3 has 16 amino acids. Trimming cost V 6 bases and J 0 bases, with 17 bases left between them. Germline V gene sequence: CDR1 MDHEN, CDR2 SYDVKM. This CDR3 reads CASSYNQGKYQETQYF. CDR3 DNA sequence: TGTGCCAGCAGCTACAACCAGGGAAAGTACCAAGAGACCCAGTACTTC.

The gene calls are TRBV7-9 and TRBJ2-7, with a weak D call TRBD2 (6 bases). V lost 3 bases and J lost 7, with 22 bases in between. From germline, CDR1 is SEHNR and CDR2 FQNEAQ (reference sequence). The CDR3 loop spans 16 amino acids. CDR3 in amino acids: CASSLGSVLATGEQYF. CDR3 nucleotides: TGTGCCAGCAGCTTGGGGTCAGTACTAGCAACCGGGGAGCAGTACTTC.

V gene TRBV4-2 combines with J gene TRBJ2-7; D is perhaps TRBD1 (6 bases). The CDR3 runs 16 residues. Looked up from germline, CDR1 is LGHNA and CDR2 is YNFKEQ. V gave up 1 base and J gave up 2 bases, with 15 bases separating them. The CDR3 nucleotides are TGTGCCAGCAGCCAAGGAGGGGGTAGAAAGACCTACGAGCAGTACTTC. Translated: CASSQGGGRKTYEQYF.

The chain carries TRBV24-1 and TRBJ1-5; D possibly corresponds to TRBD1 (5 bases). Trimming stripped 4 bases from V and 6 bases from J, with 15 bases between. CDR3 length: 15 amino acids. Germline CDR1 reads KGHDR; CDR2 reads SFDVKD. The CDR3 region has the DNA TGTGCCACCAGTGACCGCTGGGGGGTGGGTCAGCCCCAGCATTTT. It codes for CATSDRWGVGQPQHF.

This chain connects TRBV6-6 to TRBJ2-7; 10 nucleotides line up with TRBD1. This CDR3 has 15 residues. V was clipped by 6 bases and J by 2 bases; unmatched bases: 7. The V gene's germline CDR1 is MNHNY and CDR2 SVGAGI (reference sequence). CDR3 region: CASRPTGTGAYEQYF. The CDR3 DNA sequence: TGTGCCAGCAGGCCAACCGGGACAGGGGCCTACGAGCAGTACTTC.

This chain links TRBV7-2 with TRBJ2-3; D possibly corresponds to TRBD2 (6 bases). V shed 5 bases and J shed 6 bases, with 18 bases lying between them. The germline gives CDR1 SGHTA, CDR2 FQGNSA. The CDR3 is 15 residues long. The CDR3 sequence: CASSPFPRRGDTQYF. The CDR3 coding sequence is TGTGCCAGCAGCCCCTTTCCCAGACGGGGGGATACGCAGTATTTT.

This clonotype was detected a few times. This chain uses TRBV20-1 with TRBJ1-5, with TRBD1 matching 7 bases. The CDR3 spans 17 residues. The germline V gene has CDR1 DFQATT and CDR2 SNEGSKA (reference sequence). Trimming took 6 bases from V and 0 from J; bases not matched to a gene: 14. CDR3 bases: TGCAGTGCCAAAAATTCCCAGGGGGGTGGTAGCAATCAGCCCCAGCATTTT. This translates into CSAKNSQGGGSNQPQHF.